Listed here are 6 T cell receptor beta chains from one sample, sequenced in a study of cytomegalovirus exposure and HLA in healthy donors. In the PCR, 60 Vbeta and 13 Jbeta primers were used. Profiled with immunoSEQ multiplex PCR; TCRdb holds only in-frame clones, not every one. The profile shows under 150,000 clones, around 86% of them singletons. Material: PBMCs. These receptors all come from a woman in her forties or fifties in good health and CMV-seropositive.

The chain employs TRBV28 and TRBJ2-1; D unresolved. The CDR3 sequence is 11 residues long. Per germline, CDR1 MDHEN and CDR2 SYDVKM. Trimming stripped 5 bases from V and 8 bases from J, with 7 bases between. The DNA of the CDR3 is TGTGCCAGCAGTGCCCGGGATGAGCAGTTCTTC. This codes for CASSARDEQFF. The entire variable domain, with the rest obtained from reference TRBV28 and TRBJ2-1, is as follows: DVKVTQSSRYLVKRTGEKVFLECVQDMDHENMFWYRQDPGLGLRLIYFSYDVKMKEKGDIPEGYSVSREKKERFSLILESASTNQTSMYLCASSARDEQFFGPGTRLTVL.

The rearrangement uses TRBV7-8 and TRBJ2-7, with a tentative D call TRBD1 (6 bases). Looked up from germline, CDR1 is SGHVS and CDR2 is FQNEAQ. The CDR3 runs to 15 residues. Trimming left V 5 bases short and J 1 base short, with 15 bases between. The CDR3 DNA reads as TGTGCCAGCAGCACTCTCCGGGACATTTCCTACGAGCAGTACTTC. This translates into CASSTLRDISYEQYF.

The rearrangement links TRBV5-1 to TRBJ2-7; D may be TRBD1 (7 bases). The CDR3 spans 16 residues. In germline, CDR1 is SGHRS, CDR2 YFSETQ. Trimming removed 0 bases from V and 3 bases from J, with 16 bases in between. CDR3 coding DNA: TGCGCCAGCAGCTTGGGTGTTGCAGGGGGGCTCTACGAGCAGTACTTC. Its protein product is CASSLGVAGGLYEQYF.

This clone showed up just once. V and J are TRBV6-5 and TRBJ2-1, with D perhaps matching TRBD2 (6 bases). Germline V gives CDR1 MNHEY, CDR2 SVGAGI. The CDR3 loop spans 13 amino acids. V was trimmed by 5 bases and J by 6 bases, leaving 11 bases between them. The CDR3 sequence is CASSDGTLNEQFF. CDR3 DNA sequence: TGTGCCAGCAGTGACGGGACTCTCAATGAGCAGTTCTTC.

In this sample, this clone turned up once. The chain links TRBV5-1 to TRBJ2-2, with a possible D match to TRBD1 (6 bases). Trimming removed 2 bases from V and 7 bases from J, with 9 bases in between. The CDR3 runs to 13 residues. The germline gives CDR1 SGHRS, CDR2 YFSETQ. CDR3 coding DNA: TGCGCCAGCAGCTTCGACAGGTTCGGGGAGCTGTTTTTT. The encoded protein is CASSFDRFGELFF.

The J gene is TRBJ2-2, the V gene TRBV5-1; 7 bases agree with TRBD1. The germline gives CDR1 SGHRS, CDR2 YFSETQ. V was clipped by 2 bases and J by 6 bases; unmatched bases: 7. This CDR3 has 15 residues. The CDR3 DNA follows: TGCGCCAGCAGCTTACAAAGACAGGGCTCCGGGGAGCTGTTTTTT. The encoded protein is CASSLQRQGSGELFF.